Below, 10 T cell receptor beta chains from the same sample are listed, as sequenced in a study of blood T cell repertoires in COVID-19. Sequencing used immunoSEQ multiplex PCR; TCRdb keeps in-frame clones, though not all of them. This table has more than 100,000 clones, 82% appearing once. Sequencing was carried out using peripheral blood. The receptors were sampled from a woman aged 70-85 years with acute or convalescent COVID-19.

V usage is TRBV30 and J usage is TRBJ1-6; D uncertain. Germline values: CDR1 GTSNPN, CDR2 SVGIG (reference sequence). The length of the CDR3 is 13 residues. Trimming took 3 bases from V and 4 from J, leaving 7 bases between them. CDR3 nucleotides: TGTGCCTGGAGCTACCCTTATAATTCACCCCTCCACTTT. As protein: CAWSYPYNSPLHF.

The chain is built from TRBV5-1 and TRBJ2-1; a weak D match, TRBD1 (5 bases). The germline V gene encodes CDR1 SGHRS and CDR2 YFSETQ. The CDR3 is 17 residues long. V gave up 0 bases and J gave up 5 bases, with 18 bases separating them. Here the CDR3 DNA reads TGCGCCAGCAGCTTGGCCTGGACAACAATCCAAGACAATGAGCAGTTCTTC. Amino acids: CASSLAWTTIQDNEQFF.

The J gene is TRBJ2-1, the V gene TRBV7-3; the D gene is possibly TRBD1 (6 bases). This CDR3 spans 13 amino acids. V shed 4 bases and J shed 3 bases, with 7 bases lying between them. Germline values: CDR1 SGHTA, CDR2 FQGTGA. CDR3 residues: CASSSQGYNEQFF. The CDR3 DNA sequence: TGTGCCAGCAGCTCACAGGGCTACAATGAGCAGTTCTTC.

In DNA form, the CDR3 reads TGTGCCAGCAGTTACTCGAACTTACAGGGGGGCGGCTACACCTTC. Its protein product is CASSYSNLQGGGYTF. The J gene is TRBJ1-2, the V gene TRBV6-5; TRBD1 agrees at 8 bases. Per germline, CDR1 MNHEY and CDR2 SVGAGI. The CDR3 contains 15 residues. V gave up 0 bases and J gave up 8 bases; unmatched junction bases: 8.

The chain joins TRBV6-2 or TRBV6-3 to TRBJ2-7; TRBD1 might be the D (6 bases). The germline V gene has CDR1 MNHEY and CDR2 SVGEGT. V lost 6 bases, J lost 0 bases, and 18 bases lay in between. The CDR3 covers 16 residues. Written as DNA, the CDR3 is TGTGCCAGCAGCTCCATTGACAGGACGAGCTCCTACGAGCAGTACTTC. Its translation is CASSSIDRTSSYEQYF.

The V gene is TRBV6-5, the J gene TRBJ2-7; TRBD2 matches at 9 bases. The CDR3 covers 15 residues. Germline V gene data show CDR1 as MNHEY and CDR2 as SVGAGI. Trimming removed 8 bases from V and 1 base from J; junction bases left unmatched: 9. The CDR3 loop is CASYSGTSPSYEQYF. CDR3 coding DNA: TGTGCCAGCTACAGTGGGACTAGCCCTTCCTACGAGCAGTACTTC.

This chain uses TRBV24-1 with TRBJ1-2, with D possibly TRBD1 on 6 matching bases. The germline V and J ends were trimmed by 4 bases and 3 bases, with 14 bases remaining between them. There are 15 residues in the CDR3. Looked up from germline, CDR1 is KGHDR and CDR2 is SFDVKD. Here the CDR3 reads CATSDPRGGHYGYTF. CDR3 bases: TGTGCCACCAGTGACCCCAGGGGCGGCCACTATGGCTACACCTTC.

The V call is TRBV21-1, the J call TRBJ1-5; the D segment call TRBD1 is taken from the table without a DNA check. TRBV21-1 is a pseudogene locus. The CDR3 has 15 residues. Written as DNA, the CDR3 is TGTGCCAGCAGCAAAAGCGGGGGACAGGGTCAGCCCCAGCATTTT. This translates into CASSKSGGQGQPQHF.

The rearrangement joins TRBV7-9 to TRBJ1-1; no clear D. V lost 6 bases to trimming and J lost 4 bases, with 6 bases between them. CDR3 size: 11 residues. Germline CDR1 is SEHNR and CDR2 is FQNEAQ (reference sequence). The CDR3 coding sequence is TGTGCCAGCAGTCTCTCCACTGAAGCTTTCTTT. Protein sequence: CASSLSTEAFF.

The genes are TRBV9 and TRBJ2-1, with 9 bases that match TRBD2. The CDR3 has 16 amino acids. Germline CDR1 reads SGDLS; CDR2 reads YYNGEE. V dropped 4 bases and J dropped 0; count of bases not matched to a gene: 5. The CDR3: CASSSTSGFSYNEQFF. CDR3 nucleotide sequence: TGTGCCAGCAGCTCAACTAGCGGGTTCTCCTACAATGAGCAGTTCTTC. Drawing the rest from reference TRBV9 and TRBJ2-1, the complete variable domain is DSGVTQTPKHLITATGQRVTLRCSPRSGDLSVYWYQQSLDQGLQFLIQYYNGEERAKGNILERFSAQQFPDLHSELNLSSLELGDSALYFCASSSTSGFSYNEQFFGPGTRLTVL.